This T cell receptor beta chain is from a study of T cells in Graves' hyperthyroidism and ophthalmopathy. TCR beta CDR3 regions were amplified from RNA. The HTBI primer set was used in a first-round RT-PCR of the TCR CDR3. TCRdb independently ran MiXCR on the multiplex PCR reads; one entry per CDR3 protein. The sample consists of approximately 590,000 distinct CDR3 sequences, approximately 15% of them appearing once. The CDR3 runs to 14 residues. Germline V CDR1 and CDR2: SNHLY, FYNNEI. With 6 bases removed from V and 0 bases from J, the gap between germline ends came to 11 bases. This clonotype was detected many times. Hyperthyroidism of Graves' type that showed no ophthalmopathy progression within 18 months was stable. Extraction of PBMCs used roughly 9.6 ml of fresh peripheral blood.

J is TRBJ1-1 and V is TRBV2, with no clear D. The receptor was isolated from a woman in her twenties or thirties with Graves' hyperthyroidism. Input material: blood. CDR3 region: CASRAHWLNTEAFF. Written as DNA, the CDR3 is TGTGCCAGCAGGGCACACTGGCTGAACACTGAAGCTTTCTTT.